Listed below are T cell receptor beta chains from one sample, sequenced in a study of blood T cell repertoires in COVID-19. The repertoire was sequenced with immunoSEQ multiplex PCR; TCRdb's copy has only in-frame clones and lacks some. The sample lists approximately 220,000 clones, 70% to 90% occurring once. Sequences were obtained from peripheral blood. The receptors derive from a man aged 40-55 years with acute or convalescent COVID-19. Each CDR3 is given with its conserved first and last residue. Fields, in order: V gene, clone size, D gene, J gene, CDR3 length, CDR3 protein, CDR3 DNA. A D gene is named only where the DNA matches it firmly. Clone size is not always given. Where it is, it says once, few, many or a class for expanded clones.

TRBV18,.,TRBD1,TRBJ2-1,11,CASGQGNEQFF,TGTGCCAGCGGACAGGGGAATGAGCAGTTCTTC
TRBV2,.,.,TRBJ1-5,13,CASTWEVYEPQHF,TGTGCCAGCACGTGGGAGGTATATGAGCCCCAGCATTTT
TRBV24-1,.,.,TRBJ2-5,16,CATSDFQGGPLETQYF,TGTGCCACCAGTGATTTTCAGGGGGGCCCTCTGGAGACCCAGTACTTC
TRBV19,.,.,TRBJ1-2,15,CASSIVTAGLSGYTF,TGTGCCAGTAGTATAGTGACAGCCGGGCTCTCCGGCTACACCTTC
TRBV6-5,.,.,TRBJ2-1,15,CASRSAGAGYNEQFF,TGTGCCAGCAGATCTGCGGGGGCGGGGTACAATGAGCAGTTCTTC
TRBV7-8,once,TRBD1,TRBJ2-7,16,CASSLAVGDRSYEQYF,TGTGCCAGCAGCTTAGCGGTGGGGGACAGGTCCTACGAGCAGTACTTC
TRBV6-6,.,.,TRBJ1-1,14,CASSYSGLNTEAFF,TGTGCCAGCAGTTACTCGGGGCTTAACACTGAAGCTTTCTTT
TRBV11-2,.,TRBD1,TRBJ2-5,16,CASSARFDRGEETQYF,TGTGCCAGCAGCGCCCGATTTGACAGGGGCGAGGAGACCCAGTACTTC
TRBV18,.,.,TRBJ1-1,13,CASSPPSLSQAFF,TGTGCCAGCTCACCACCGTCACTCTCCCAAGCTTTCTTT
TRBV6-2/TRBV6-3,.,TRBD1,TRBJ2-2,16,CASSSPDRATAGELFF,TGTGCCAGCAGTTCGCCAGACAGGGCGACCGCCGGGGAGCTGTTTTTT
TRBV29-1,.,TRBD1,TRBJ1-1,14,CSAGQGLQGTEAFF,TGCAGTGCGGGACAGGGTCTCCAAGGGACTGAAGCTTTCTTT
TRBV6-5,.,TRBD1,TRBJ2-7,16,CASSYGVGDSTYEQYF,TGTGCCAGCAGTTACGGGGTGGGGGACAGCACCTACGAGCAGTACTTC
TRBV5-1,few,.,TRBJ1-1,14,CASSLEEMGTEAFF,TGCGCCAGCAGCTTGGAGGAGATGGGCACTGAAGCTTTCTTT
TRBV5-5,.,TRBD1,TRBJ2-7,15,CASSLGGTGDYEQYF,TGTGCCAGCAGCTTGGGGGGGACAGGAGACTACGAGCAGTACTTC